The 15 T cell receptor beta chains below were found in one sample sequenced in a study of blood T cell repertoires in COVID-19. Sequenced by immunoSEQ multiplex PCR; TCRdb stores in-frame clones only, minus some. Here the sample spans roughly 420,000 clones, 85% to 90% being singletons. Material for sequencing was PBMCs or T cells enriched from blood (not recorded which). These receptors were taken from a woman aged 30 to 39 with acute COVID-19.

This CDR3 is CASSQDARGGQGEQFF. CDR3 coding DNA: TGCGCCAGCAGCCAAGATGCCCGGGGGGGCCAGGGTGAGCAGTTCTTC. The V and J genes are TRBV4-1 and TRBJ2-1, with TRBD2 matching over 8 bases. Per germline, CDR1 MGHRA and CDR2 YSYEKL. This CDR3 contains 16 residues. The J segment lost 9 bases and the V segment lost 0 bases, leaving 10 bases of the junction unmatched.

This clone was seen only once. The V gene is TRBV7-2, the J gene TRBJ1-2, with a possible D match to TRBD1 (6 bases). V lost 1 base and J 4 bases, leaving 13 bases between the germline ends. The CDR3 runs to 15 residues. CDR1 is SGHTA and CDR2 is FQGNSA in the germline V gene. In nucleotides, the CDR3 is TGTGCCAGCAGCTTAGTTAGGGGGTATGGCTATGGCTACACCTTC. Encoded protein: CASSLVRGYGYGYTF.

This clone is a singleton in its sample. The genes are TRBV4-1 and TRBJ2-6; D is uncertain. The germline V and J ends were trimmed by 3 bases and 0 bases, with 12 bases remaining between them. Germline CDR1 MGHRA, CDR2 YSYEKL. The CDR3 is made up of 17 amino acids. CDR3: CASSHTATGSGANVLTF. The CDR3, as DNA: TGCGCCAGCAGCCATACAGCAACCGGCTCTGGGGCCAACGTCCTGACTTTC.

This clone was seen a few times. CDR3 bases: TGTGCCAGCAGTCGGGACAGGGGTTATGACGGGGAGCTGTTTTTT. Its protein is CASSRDRGYDGELFF. The rearrangement uses TRBV5-4 and TRBJ2-2; 10 nucleotides match TRBD1. This CDR3 region has 15 residues. After removal of 5 bases from V and 7 bases from J, the junction contained 8 bases not matched to a gene. Germline lookup yields CDR1 SGHNT and CDR2 YYREEE (reference sequence).

This chain links TRBV12-5 with TRBJ1-1; perhaps TRBD1 as D (6 bases). This CDR3 contains 11 residues. Per germline, CDR1 LGHNT and CDR2 FRNRAP. Trimming left V 4 bases short and J 10 bases short, with 10 bases between. The DNA for the CDR3 is TGTGCTAGTGGTTCCGGACAGAGAGCTTTCTTT. Amino acid sequence: CASGSGQRAFF.

The chain links TRBV7-2 to TRBJ1-4; no firm D call. The CDR3 length is 13 residues. Germline V gene data show CDR1 as SGHTA and CDR2 as FQGNSA. V was trimmed by 2 bases and J by 12 bases, leaving 13 bases between them. This chain's CDR3 is CASSLIVRGQLFF. The CDR3 DNA sequence: TGTGCCAGCAGCTTAATAGTGCGGGGTCAACTGTTTTTT.

The chain combines TRBV7-9 with TRBJ2-1; 8 positions agree with TRBD1. This CDR3 has 18 amino acids. Trimming took 5 bases from V and 6 from J; bases not matched to a gene: 18. Germline assignment: CDR1 SEHNR and CDR2 FQNEAQ (reference sequence). In nucleotides, the CDR3 is TGTGCCAGCAGCCCGGACAGGGCGCTCACCGGGACGCTCAATGAGCAGTTCTTC. Its protein product is CASSPDRALTGTLNEQFF.

The chain joins TRBV4-1 to TRBJ1-5; unclear D gene. Trimming removed 3 bases from V and 8 bases from J, with 17 bases in between. This CDR3 has 15 residues. Per the germline V gene, CDR1 is MGHRA and CDR2 is YSYEKL. In DNA, the CDR3 is TGCGCCAGCAGCCAGCCCCGGGAACCTGGGGAGCCCCAGCATTTT. It codes for CASSQPREPGEPQHF.

The chain recombines TRBV9 with TRBJ1-6; maybe TRBD1 (6 bases). In germline, CDR1 is SGDLS, CDR2 YYNGEE. The CDR3 totals 16 residues. The V end was cut by 5 bases, the J end by 8 bases, with 20 bases between. The CDR3 region is CASSNLNRGADSPLHF. The DNA of the CDR3 is TGTGCCAGCAGTAATCTGAACCGGGGGGCTGATTCACCCCTCCACTTT.

The rearrangement joins TRBV15 to TRBJ2-7; 9 bases are shared with TRBD1. The CDR3 covers 19 residues. J was trimmed by 3 bases and V by 2 bases; bases with no gene match: 17. Germline V CDR1 and CDR2: LNHNV, YYDKDF (reference sequence). The CDR3 loop is CATSRHTSYSGTGNYEQYF. CDR3 bases: TGTGCCACCAGCAGACATACTTCTTACTCCGGGACAGGGAACTACGAGCAGTACTTC.

The rearrangement joins TRBV6-5 to TRBJ1-2, with TRBD1 identical over 7 bases. This CDR3 is 13 amino acids long. Trimming took 7 bases from V and 8 from J; bases not matched to a gene: 10. Germline lookup yields CDR1 MNHEY and CDR2 SVGAGI. CDR3 nucleotide sequence: TGTGCCAGCACCAACCAGGGGGTCGAAGGCTACACCTTC. Protein product: CASTNQGVEGYTF.

The chain joins TRBV6-2 or TRBV6-3 to TRBJ1-1; D is unresolved. The germline V and J ends were trimmed by 5 bases and 9 bases, with 10 bases remaining between them. Looked up from germline, CDR1 is MNHEY and CDR2 is SVGEGT. The CDR3 sequence is 11 residues long. CDR3 amino acids: CASSTTSKAFF. CDR3 DNA: TGTGCCAGCAGTACTACCTCTAAAGCTTTCTTT.

V and J are TRBV14 and TRBJ1-3, with D hard to call. CDR1 is SGHDN, CDR2 FVKESK, per germline. The V end lost 0 bases, the J end lost 3 bases, and 12 bases lay between the germline ends. CDR3 length equals 16 residues. The CDR3 nucleotides are TGTGCCAGCAGCCAAGATGAGCGGCGCGGTGGAAACACCATATATTTT. Residues: CASSQDERRGGNTIYF. The whole variable domain, filled in from reference TRBV14 and TRBJ1-3, reads EAGVTQFPSHSVIEKGQTVTLRCDPISGHDNLYWYRRVMGKEIKFLLHFVKESKQDESGMPNNRFLAERTGGTYSTLKVQPAELEDSGVYFCASSQDERRGGNTIYFGEGSWLTVV.

The chain carries TRBV7-3 and TRBJ2-1; D ambiguous. V was shortened by 2 bases and J by 2 bases, with 7 bases between the two germline ends. The CDR3 extends over 14 amino acids. Germline V gives CDR1 SGHTA, CDR2 FQGTGA. In DNA, the CDR3 is TGTGCCAGCAGCTTAGGCCTAGCCTACAATGAGCAGTTCTTC. Amino acid sequence: CASSLGLAYNEQFF.

The chain employs TRBV5-8 and TRBJ2-1, with D maybe TRBD2 (6 bases). V lost 4 bases, J lost 7 bases, and 21 bases lay in between. The CDR3 length is 16 residues. Germline V lookup: CDR1 SGHTS, CDR2 YDEGEE. The CDR3 DNA reads TGTGCCAGCAGCGGGGGGATTAATAAGATCTGGAATGAGCAGTTCTTC. Protein: CASSGGINKIWNEQFF.